These T cell receptor beta chains were read from a single sample in a study of T cells after yellow fever vaccination. TCRdb reprocessed the 5' RACE reads via MiXCR and lists one record per CDR3 protein. The data contain more than 200,000 distinct CDR3 sequences, 3.6% of them singletons. The starting material was PBMCs, obtained 15 days after the yellow fever booster vaccination. All receptors come from a man aged 18 to 29 who received the YFV17D yellow fever vaccine. The CDR3 runs from the conserved cysteine through the conserved F or W. D genes are given only for firm matches. Where a row states a size, it is once, few, many or the class of an expanded clone; other rows omit it.

>TRBJ2-3|TRBV5-1|-|many
TGCGCCAGCAGCTTAGGTATTAGCACAGATACGCAGTATTTT
CASSLGISTDTQYF
>TRBJ2-2|TRBV11-2|-|many
TGTGCCAGCAGCTTTCCGGACACCGGGGAGCTGTTTTTT
CASSFPDTGELFF
>TRBJ2-6|TRBV5-1|-|-
TGCGCCAGCAAGAAACCCCGGGGAATGGCCGAAGCTCCCTCTGGGGCCAACGTCCTGACTTTC
CASKKPRGMAEAPSGANVLTF
>TRBJ1-2|TRBV6-5|TRBD1|many
TGTGCCAGCAGTTACTCCGGACAGGGTCTCGGGGGCTACACCTTC
CASSYSGQGLGGYTF
>TRBJ1-1|TRBV6-2/TRBV6-3|-|many
TGTGCCAGCAGTTACGGTGTTGAAGCTTTCTTT
CASSYGVEAFF
>TRBJ1-2|TRBV20-1|-|many
TGCAGTGCTAGAGATTCCGCTTGGGGGAACTATGGCTACACCTTC
CSARDSAWGNYGYTF
>TRBJ1-6|TRBV4-3|-|few
TGCGCCAGCAGCCAAGATGGAGGGACCTATAATTCACCCCTCCACTTT
CASSQDGGTYNSPLHF
>TRBJ2-2|TRBV4-2|TRBD2|many
TGTGCCAGCAGCCAAGGTTCTCTAGCGGTCGCCGGGGAGCTGTTTTTT
CASSQGSLAVAGELFF
>TRBJ1-5|TRBV7-2|TRBD1|many
TGTGCCAGCAGCTCGGCGGGACAGACGTATCAGCCCCAGCATTTT
CASSSAGQTYQPQHF
>TRBJ1-1|TRBV7-9|TRBD1|many
TGTGCCAGCAGCTCGGGACAGGGCTCCACTGAAGCTTTCTTT
CASSSGQGSTEAFF
>TRBJ2-1|TRBV6-2/TRBV6-3|-|many
TGTGCCAGCAGTTACTCGCATGAGCAGTTCTTC
CASSYSHEQFF
>TRBJ1-2|TRBV7-2|-|many
TGTGCCAGCATACCCCGGAACAGTTATGGCTACACCTTC
CASIPRNSYGYTF
>TRBJ2-7|TRBV12-3/TRBV12-4|-|many
TGTGCCAGCAGTTTAAACAGGGGGGGAAAGTACTTC
CASSLNRGGKYF
>TRBJ1-2|TRBV4-1|-|many
TGCGCCAGCAGCCTTATCGGGGGCAGGGGAACTAACTATGGCTACACCTTC
CASSLIGGRGTNYGYTF
>TRBJ1-1|TRBV5-1|TRBD1|many
TGCGCCAGCAGCATGGACAGGGGGAACACTGAAGCTTTCTTT
CASSMDRGNTEAFF
>TRBJ2-2|TRBV29-1|-|-
TGCAGCGTTCAAAGGGGGACAACCGGGGAGCTGTTTTTT
CSVQRGTTGELFF
>TRBJ2-1|TRBV28|TRBD1|many
TGTGCCAGCAGTTCGACCGGGACAGGGTTTTATGAGCAGTTCTTC
CASSSTGTGFYEQFF
>TRBJ1-2|TRBV7-9|-|many
TGTGCCAGCAGCTTCGACAGGCCCTATGGCTACACCTTC
CASSFDRPYGYTF
>TRBJ1-1|TRBV4-1|-|many
TGCGCCAGCAAATTTCCAGGGGTCACTGAAGCTTTCTTT
CASKFPGVTEAFF
>TRBJ1-1|TRBV20-1|-|many
TGCAGTGCTAGATACGGGAACACTGAAGCTTTCTTT
CSARYGNTEAFF
>TRBJ1-3|TRBV7-2|TRBD1|many
TGTGCCAGCAGCCCCGACAGGGGGCGTGGAAACACCATATATTTT
CASSPDRGRGNTIYF
>TRBJ2-3|TRBV19|-|-
TGTGCCAGTAGTATAGCGGGGGTCCCCACAGATACGCAGTATTTT
CASSIAGVPTDTQYF
>TRBJ2-3|TRBV20-1|-|many
TGCAGTGCTTGGGTAGGGAGCGGGTTAGATACGCAGTATTTT
CSAWVGSGLDTQYF
>TRBJ1-1|TRBV19|-|many
TGTGCCAGTAGTACAGGCATGGTGAACACTGAAGCTTTCTTT
CASSTGMVNTEAFF
>TRBJ1-6|TRBV6-6|-|many
TGTGCCAGCAGTTACTCACGGGGATCACCCCTCCACTTT
CASSYSRGSPLHF
>TRBJ2-1|TRBV20-1|TRBD2|many
TGCAGTGCTTTCCGTGCGGGGGGGGACAATGAGCAGTTCTTC
CSAFRAGGDNEQFF
>TRBJ2-5|TRBV3-1|TRBD2|many
TGTGCCAGCAGCCAGACTAGCGGGGGAGGTGAGACCCAGTACTTC
CASSQTSGGGETQYF
>TRBJ2-1|TRBV12-3/TRBV12-4|-|many
TGTGCCAGCAGTTTAGAGGCCTGGCATGAGCAGTTCTTC
CASSLEAWHEQFF
>TRBJ1-4|TRBV29-1|TRBD1|many
TGCAGCATAAGGACAGGGGGGAGTACTAATGAAAAACTGTTTTTT
CSIRTGGSTNEKLFF
>TRBJ1-1|TRBV11-2|TRBD1|many
TGTGCCAGCAGCGGGACAGATTACACTGAAGCTTTCTTT
CASSGTDYTEAFF
>TRBJ2-2|TRBV7-2|-|many
TGTGCCAGCAGCCCGGACAGTAGGGCCGGGGAGCTGTTTTTT
CASSPDSRAGELFF
>TRBJ1-4|TRBV11-2|-|many
TGTGCCAGCAGCTCTTATGCAACTAATGAAAAACTGTTTTTT
CASSSYATNEKLFF
>TRBJ2-5|TRBV7-2|TRBD2|many
TGTGCCAGCACGCCCGGCGGGGGGAAAGAGACCCAGTACTTC
CASTPGGGKETQYF
>TRBJ2-7|TRBV5-1|TRBD2|many
TGCGCCAGCAGCTTGGGAGCGGGGACCTACGAGCAGTACTTC
CASSLGAGTYEQYF
>TRBJ1-6|TRBV1|-|many
TGCACCAGCGGCAATTTACTAGATTCACCCCTCCACTTT
CTSGNLLDSPLHF
>TRBJ2-1|TRBV29-1|-|many
TGCAGCGTTGAAGCTTGGGACCCCCCGCGGGGAAATGAGCAGTTCTTC
CSVEAWDPPRGNEQFF
>TRBJ2-7|TRBV10-3|TRBD1|many
TGTGCCATCAGTGAGCCACCGGGGACAGCCGTATACGAGCAGTACTTC
CAISEPPGTAVYEQYF
>TRBJ2-1|TRBV6-6|-|many
TGTGCCAGCAGTTATTCACCTAACCTTAACAATGAGCAGTTCTTC
CASSYSPNLNNEQFF
>TRBJ2-7|TRBV5-1|TRBD1|many
TGCGCCAGCAGCTTGGTGGGACAGGGGGTCGGCGAGCAGTACTTC
CASSLVGQGVGEQYF
>TRBJ1-1|TRBV9|-|many
TGTGCCAGCAGCGTGTATAAGGACACTGAAGCTTTCTTT
CASSVYKDTEAFF
>TRBJ2-2|TRBV5-1|-|many
TGCGCCAGCAAAATAGACACCGGGGAGCTGTTTTTT
CASKIDTGELFF